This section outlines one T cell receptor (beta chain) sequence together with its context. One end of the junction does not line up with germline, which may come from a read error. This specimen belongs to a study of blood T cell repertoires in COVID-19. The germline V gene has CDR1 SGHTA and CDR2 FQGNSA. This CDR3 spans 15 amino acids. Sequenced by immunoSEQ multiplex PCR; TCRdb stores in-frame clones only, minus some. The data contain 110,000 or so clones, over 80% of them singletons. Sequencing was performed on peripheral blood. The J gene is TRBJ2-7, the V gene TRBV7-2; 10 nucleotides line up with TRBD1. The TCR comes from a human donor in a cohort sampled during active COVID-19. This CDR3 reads CASSLATGGSHEQYF. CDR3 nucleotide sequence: TGTGCCAGCAGCTTGGCGACAGGGGGCTCCCACGAGCAGTACTTC.